The clone carrying this T cell receptor (beta chain) was recorded a few times. Its target is not known. A read error may produce the germline difference seen at one junction end. This sample stems from a study of blood T cells in healthy people across ages. The CDR3 consists of 14 residues. Germline CDR1 and CDR2: LGHDT and YNNKEL (reference sequence). A sample-barcoded 5' primer and a J-beta primer mix were used in a second PCR of roughly 7 to 11 cycles. Each cDNA was tagged by a template-switch adaptor containing 12 random nucleotides. MiXCR, applied by TCRdb to the 5' RACE reads, yields one record per CDR3 protein. Among 550,000 to 750,000 distinct CDR3 sequences listed, approximately 21% were seen once. General study findings and limits: Correlation between TCR beta diversity and naive T cell percentage was strong.

V usage is TRBV3-1 and J usage is TRBJ2-2; unclear D gene. This TCR was recovered from a man aged 70-80 years in good health. Sequenced material: blood. The CDR3 loop reads CASSRSGNPGELFF. In DNA form, the CDR3 reads TGTGCCAGCAGCCGATCTGGGAACCCCGGGGAGCTGTTTTTT.